Presented here are 15 T cell receptor beta chains from one specimen sequenced in a study of long-term antiretroviral therapy in people with HIV. immunoSEQ v3.0 was run at survey level. Libraries were prepared by immunoSEQ multiplex PCR; TCRdb keeps only in-frame clonotypes and omits some of them. This sample has around 26,000 clones, with approximately 95% found just once. Sequences were derived from unsorted PBMCs, sampled 7.6 years after starting antiretroviral therapy. These receptors were obtained from a woman between 35 and 50 years old with HIV.

The chain has TRBV5-5 and TRBJ2-2; TRBD1 matches at 8 bases. Germline CDR1 SGHKS, CDR2 YYEKEE (reference sequence). The CDR3 consists of 18 residues. The V and J ends lost 4 bases and 3 bases, in that order; junction bases with no gene match: 14. The CDR3 here is CASSPDTGQGGDTGELFF. The CDR3 bases are TGTGCCAGCAGCCCAGATACCGGACAGGGTGGGGACACCGGGGAGCTGTTTTTT.

The chain has TRBV27 and TRBJ1-2; 10 nucleotides align to TRBD1. With 4 bases clipped from V and 4 bases from J, the junction kept 9 bases outside the gene matches. Germline CDR1 reads MNHEY; CDR2 reads SMNVEV (reference sequence). This CDR3 region has 16 residues. CDR3 in amino acids: CASSSNTGTGVYGYTF. CDR3 nucleotide sequence: TGTGCCAGCAGTTCGAATACCGGGACAGGGGTCTATGGCTACACCTTC.

V is TRBV5-1 and J is TRBJ2-5; the D gene is possibly TRBD2 (7 bases). Germline V gene lookup returns CDR1 SGHRS and CDR2 YFSETQ. The CDR3 consists of 16 residues. With 4 bases removed from V and 2 bases from J, the gap between germline ends came to 18 bases. The DNA for the CDR3 is TGCGCCAGCAGCCTCTCGGAGGGGGGAGGGCAAGAGACCCAGTACTTC. Protein product: CASSLSEGGGQETQYF.

The count of this clone is one. This chain uses TRBV7-6 with TRBJ1-5; 7 positions agree with TRBD1. Germline CDR1 reads SGHVS; CDR2 reads FNYEAQ. Trimming removed 1 base from V and 6 bases from J; junction bases left unmatched: 6. The CDR3 spans 15 residues. The CDR3 region has the DNA TGTGCCAGCAGCTTAGTGCAGGGGGAAGGTCAGCCCCAGCATTTT. Its protein is CASSLVQGEGQPQHF.

The chain uses TRBV2 and TRBJ1-4; D perhaps matches TRBD1 (6 bases). The CDR3 totals 16 residues. Germline CDR1 reads SNHLY; CDR2 reads FYNNEI. The germline V and J ends were trimmed by 0 bases and 8 bases, with 16 bases remaining between them. CDR3 sequence (DNA): TGTGCCAGCAGTGAAGCCTTCGGGGGGCAGGGAGAAAAACTGTTTTTT. This codes for CASSEAFGGQGEKLFF.

V is TRBV5-1 and J is TRBJ1-1; the match to TRBD1 covers 9 bases. The CDR3 spans 14 residues. V lost 5 bases, J lost 2 bases, and 4 bases stayed unmatched. Germline assignment: CDR1 SGHRS and CDR2 YFSETQ. The CDR3 here is CASRRTGDNTEAFF. In nucleotides, the CDR3 is TGCGCCAGCAGACGGACAGGGGATAACACTGAAGCTTTCTTT.

CDR3 coding DNA: TGTGCCAGCAGCTTCCAGGGGGCCAACACTGAAGCTTTCTTT. This sequence encodes CASSFQGANTEAFF. The V call is TRBV5-4, the J call TRBJ1-1; TRBD1 agrees at 8 bases. The CDR3 has 14 residues. The V gene's germline CDR1 is SGHNT and CDR2 YYREEE (reference sequence). The trim removed 2 bases at V and 2 bases at J, leaving 2 bases unmatched.

The chain links TRBV7-2 to TRBJ1-1; 7 nucleotides match TRBD1. The V and J ends lost 0 bases and 0 bases, in that order; junction bases with no gene match: 10. The CDR3 runs 18 residues. Germline lookup yields CDR1 SGHTA and CDR2 FQGNSA. The CDR3 sequence: CASSLASQGGLMNTEAFF. Here the CDR3 DNA reads TGTGCCAGCAGCTTAGCGAGCCAGGGGGGTCTCATGAACACTGAAGCTTTCTTT.

The rearrangement uses TRBV9 and TRBJ1-5; no firm D call. Per germline, CDR1 SGDLS and CDR2 YYNGEE. The CDR3 contains 11 residues. V lost 7 bases, J lost 7 bases, and 9 bases lay in between. The CDR3 sequence is CASGERQPQHF. The CDR3 DNA reads as TGTGCCAGCGGGGAGAGGCAGCCCCAGCATTTT.

The chain recombines TRBV5-1 with TRBJ2-1; 11 nucleotides line up with TRBD1. CDR3 length: 17 residues. The V and J ends lost 0 bases and 7 bases, in that order; junction bases with no gene match: 9. Per germline, CDR1 SGHRS and CDR2 YFSETQ. Here the CDR3 reads CASSLAPGTGGTNEQFF. The CDR3 DNA reads as TGCGCCAGCAGCTTGGCCCCGGGGACAGGGGGGACGAATGAGCAGTTCTTC.

V usage is TRBV27 and J usage is TRBJ2-5; unclear D gene. This CDR3 spans 15 amino acids. V was cut by 3 bases and J by 5 bases, with 16 bases left in between. Germline CDR1 reads MNHEY; CDR2 reads SMNVEV (reference sequence). CDR3 DNA sequence: TGTGCCAGCAGTTTCTCAAGGACCCTCGGGGAGACCCAGTACTTC. This encodes CASSFSRTLGETQYF.

The chain has TRBV5-5 and TRBJ1-2, with a tentative D call TRBD1 (5 bases). CDR1 is SGHKS, CDR2 YYEKEE, per germline (reference sequence). Trimming removed 2 bases at V and 5 bases at J, with 13 bases between. The CDR3 covers 14 residues. The CDR3 coding sequence is TGTGCCAGCAGCTTAACCGGGACGGCATATGGCTACACCTTC. The encoded protein is CASSLTGTAYGYTF. Together with reference TRBV5-5 and TRBJ1-2, the CDR3 gives the full variable domain: DAGVTQSPTHLIKTRGQQVTLRCSPISGHKSVSWYQQVLGQGPQFIFQYYEKEERGRGNFPDRFSARQFPNYSSELNVNALLLGDSALYLCASSLTGTAYGYTFGSGTRLTVV.

J is TRBJ1-2 and V is TRBV4-2, with D unclear. Per germline, CDR1 LGHNA and CDR2 YNFKEQ. The CDR3 runs 13 residues. The V gene lost 1 base and the J gene lost 8 bases, with 11 bases spanning the gap. The CDR3, as DNA: TGTGCCAGCAGCCAAGCAGGTGCTTCCGGCTACACCTTC. It encodes CASSQAGASGYTF.

The V and J genes are TRBV11-2 and TRBJ2-2, with 10 bases matching TRBD1. V dropped 5 bases and J dropped 8; count of bases not matched to a gene: 8. Germline V gene lookup returns CDR1 SGHAT and CDR2 FQNNGV. The CDR3 runs 15 residues. CDR3 nucleotide sequence: TGTGCCAGCAGCCGCGGGACAGGGGCGAGGGGGGAGCTGTTTTTT. Translated, it gives CASSRGTGARGELFF. Complete variable domain (other parts from reference TRBV11-2 and TRBJ2-2): EAGVAQSPRYKIIEKRQSVAFWCNPISGHATLYWYQQILGQGPKLLIQFQNNGVVDDSQLPKDRFSAERLKGVDSTLKIQPAKLEDSAVYLCASSRGTGARGELFFGEGSRLTVL.

This chain joins TRBV30 and TRBJ2-7; no firm D call. This CDR3 has 16 amino acids. Trimming took off 0 bases at V and 2 bases at J, with 17 bases between the two ends. Germline V lookup: CDR1 GTSNPN, CDR2 SVGIG (reference sequence). In DNA, the CDR3 is TGTGCCTGGAGTGTACAGTGGGGTCAGGTCACCTACGAGCAGTACTTC. Amino acid sequence: CAWSVQWGQVTYEQYF.